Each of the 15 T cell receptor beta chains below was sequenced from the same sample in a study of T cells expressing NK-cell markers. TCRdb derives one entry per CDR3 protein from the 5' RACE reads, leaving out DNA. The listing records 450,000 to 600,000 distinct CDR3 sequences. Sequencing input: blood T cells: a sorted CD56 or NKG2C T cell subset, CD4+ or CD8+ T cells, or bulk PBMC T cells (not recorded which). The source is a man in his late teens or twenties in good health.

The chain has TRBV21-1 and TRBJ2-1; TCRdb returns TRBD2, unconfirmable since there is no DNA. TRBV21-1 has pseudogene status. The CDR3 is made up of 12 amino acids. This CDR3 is CAKGASGNEQFF.

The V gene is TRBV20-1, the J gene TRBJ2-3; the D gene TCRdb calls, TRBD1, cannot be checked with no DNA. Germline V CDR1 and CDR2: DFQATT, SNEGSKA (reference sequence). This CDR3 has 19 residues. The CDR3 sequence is CSARERFGGRVLNTDTQYF.

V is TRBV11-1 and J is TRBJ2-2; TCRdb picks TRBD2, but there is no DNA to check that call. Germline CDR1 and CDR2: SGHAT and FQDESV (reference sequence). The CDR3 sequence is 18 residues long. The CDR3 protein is CASSLPDGGRTNTGELFF.

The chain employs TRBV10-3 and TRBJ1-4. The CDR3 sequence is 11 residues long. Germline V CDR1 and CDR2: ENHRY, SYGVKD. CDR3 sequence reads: CAIGNNEKLFF.

CDR3 loop: CASSPPGGLRTDTQYF. This rearrangement joins TRBV18 to TRBJ2-3; no DNA is available, so the TRBD2 call from TCRdb remains unchecked. This CDR3 region has 16 residues. Germline V gene sequence: CDR1 KGHSH, CDR2 LQKENI.

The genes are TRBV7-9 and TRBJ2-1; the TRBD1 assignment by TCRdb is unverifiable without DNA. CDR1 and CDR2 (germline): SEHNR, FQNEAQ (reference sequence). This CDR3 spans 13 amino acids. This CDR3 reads CASSPTIGGEQFF.

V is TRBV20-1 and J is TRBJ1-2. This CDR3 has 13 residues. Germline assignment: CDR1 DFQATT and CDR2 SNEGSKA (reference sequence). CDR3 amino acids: CSAPDLSSYGYTF.

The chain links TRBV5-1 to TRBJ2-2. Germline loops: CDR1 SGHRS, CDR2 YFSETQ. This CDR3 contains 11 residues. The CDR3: CASRGTGELFF.

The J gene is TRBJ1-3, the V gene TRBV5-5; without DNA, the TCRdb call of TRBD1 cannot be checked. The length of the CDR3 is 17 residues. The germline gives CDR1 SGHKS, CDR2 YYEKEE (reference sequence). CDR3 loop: CASSPYPEGESGNTIYF.

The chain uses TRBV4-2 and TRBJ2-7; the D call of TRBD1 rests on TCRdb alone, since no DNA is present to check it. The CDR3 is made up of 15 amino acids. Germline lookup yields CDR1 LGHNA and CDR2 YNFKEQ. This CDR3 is CASSPEEGGNYEQYF.

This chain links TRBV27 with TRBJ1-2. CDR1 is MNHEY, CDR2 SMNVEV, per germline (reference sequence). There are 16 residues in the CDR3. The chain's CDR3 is CASSLSGQPTNYGYTF.

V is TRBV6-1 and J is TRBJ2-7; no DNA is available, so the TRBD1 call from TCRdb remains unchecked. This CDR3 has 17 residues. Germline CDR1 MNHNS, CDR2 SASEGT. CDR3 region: CASKEQGDRGWSYEQYF.

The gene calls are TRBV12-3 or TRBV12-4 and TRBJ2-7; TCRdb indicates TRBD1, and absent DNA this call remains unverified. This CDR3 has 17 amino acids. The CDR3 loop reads CASRTGTGEGKLYEQYF.

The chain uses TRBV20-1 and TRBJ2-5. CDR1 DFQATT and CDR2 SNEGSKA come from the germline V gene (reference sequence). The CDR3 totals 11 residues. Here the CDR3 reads CSATDEETQYF.

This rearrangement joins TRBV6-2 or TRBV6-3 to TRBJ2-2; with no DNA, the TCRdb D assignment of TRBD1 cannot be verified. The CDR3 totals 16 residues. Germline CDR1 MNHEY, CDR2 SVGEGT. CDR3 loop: CASSKWTGGVPGELFF.